This T cell receptor (beta chain) was recorded in a study of cytomegalovirus exposure and HLA in healthy donors. Overall study context: The roughly 100 million unique TCR beta sequences, from about 170 million T cells, were found by an earlier analysis.

Regarding this clone: What it binds is not known.

Germline V CDR1 and CDR2: SGHNT, YENEEA. The junction had 3 bases not matched to a gene; V was cut back by 5 bases and J by 3 bases. This CDR3 has 14 residues. Researchers ran the PCR with 60 Vbeta and 13 Jbeta primers. TCRdb's copy holds only in-frame clones and misses some; the assay was immunoSEQ multiplex PCR. The table has 85,000 to 100,000 clones, approximately 76% seen once. Findings of the study overall: When analyzed later, a missense DCLRE1C variant was found to be linked to TCR beta V- and J-gene trimming.

The sample taken for sequencing was PBMCs. The source of this sequence is a man aged 35 to 55 in good health and CMV-seropositive. The chain joins TRBV11-3 to TRBJ2-1; 8 nucleotides match TRBD1. CDR3 loop: CASSQGASYNEQFF. CDR3 in DNA: TGTGCCAGCAGCCAGGGGGCTAGCTACAATGAGCAGTTCTTC.